This T cell receptor beta chain was obtained from a study of cytomegalovirus exposure and HLA in healthy donors. Assay used: immunoSEQ multiplex PCR; TCRdb lists only in-frame clones, some missing. The sample yields about 150,000 clones, approximately 90% seen once. The CDR3 contains 13 residues. With 2 bases removed from V and 6 bases from J, the gap between germline ends came to 10 bases. Germline-derived CDR1 and CDR2 are SNHLY and FYNNEI. This receptor was taken from a woman in her twenties or thirties in good health and CMV-seropositive. The J gene is TRBJ1-2, the V gene TRBV2, with TRBD1 as a possible D gene (5 bases). Material for sequencing was PBMCs. The CDR3: CASSETGGDGYTF. The CDR3 nucleotides read TGTGCCAGCAGTGAAACAGGAGGGGATGGCTACACCTTC.